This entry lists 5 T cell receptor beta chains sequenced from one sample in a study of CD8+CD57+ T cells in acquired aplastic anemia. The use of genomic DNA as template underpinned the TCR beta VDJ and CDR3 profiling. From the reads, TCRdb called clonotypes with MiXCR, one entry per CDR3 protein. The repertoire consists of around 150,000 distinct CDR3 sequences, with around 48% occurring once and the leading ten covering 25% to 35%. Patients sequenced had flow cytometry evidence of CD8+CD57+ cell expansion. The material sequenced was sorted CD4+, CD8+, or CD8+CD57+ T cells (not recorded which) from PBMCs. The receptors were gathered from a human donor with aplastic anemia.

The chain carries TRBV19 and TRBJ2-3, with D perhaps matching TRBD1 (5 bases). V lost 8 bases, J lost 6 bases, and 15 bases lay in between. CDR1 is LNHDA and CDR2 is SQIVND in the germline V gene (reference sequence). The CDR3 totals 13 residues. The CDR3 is CASSTAGFDTQYF. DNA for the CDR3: TGTGCCAGTTCCACCGCAGGGTTTGATACGCAGTATTTT. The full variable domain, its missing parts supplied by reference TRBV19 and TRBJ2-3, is DGGITQSPKYLFRKEGQNVTLSCEQNLNHDAMYWYRQDPGQGLRLIYYSQIVNDFQKGDIAEGYSVSREKKESFPLTVTSAQKNPTAFYLCASSTAGFDTQYFGPGTRLTVL.

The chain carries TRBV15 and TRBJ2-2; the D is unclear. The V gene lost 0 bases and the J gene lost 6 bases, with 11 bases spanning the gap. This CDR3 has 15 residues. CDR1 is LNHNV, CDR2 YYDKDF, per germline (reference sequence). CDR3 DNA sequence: TGTGCCACCAGCAGAGATCTAGTACTCGCCGGGGAGCTGTTTTTT. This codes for CATSRDLVLAGELFF.

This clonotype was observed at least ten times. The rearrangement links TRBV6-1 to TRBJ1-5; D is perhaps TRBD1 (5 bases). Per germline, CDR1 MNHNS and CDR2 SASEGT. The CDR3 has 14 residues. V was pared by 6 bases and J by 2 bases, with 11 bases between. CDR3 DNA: TGTGCCAGCAGCCGCGGGGCAGGCAATCAGCCCCAGCATTTT. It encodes CASSRGAGNQPQHF.

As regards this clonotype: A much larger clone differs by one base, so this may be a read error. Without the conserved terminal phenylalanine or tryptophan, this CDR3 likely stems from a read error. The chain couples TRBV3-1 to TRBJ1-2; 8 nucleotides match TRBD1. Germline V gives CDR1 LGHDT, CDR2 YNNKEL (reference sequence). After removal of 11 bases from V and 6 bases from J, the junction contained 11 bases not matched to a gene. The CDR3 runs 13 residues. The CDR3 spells CAAWSGQGDGYTI. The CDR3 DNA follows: TGTGCCGCCTGGTCTGGACAGGGCGATGGCTACACCATC.

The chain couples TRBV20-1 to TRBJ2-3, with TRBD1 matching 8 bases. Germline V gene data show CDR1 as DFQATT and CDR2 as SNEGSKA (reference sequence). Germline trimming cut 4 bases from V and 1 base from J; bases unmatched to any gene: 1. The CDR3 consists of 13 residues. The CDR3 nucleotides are TGCAGTGCTAAGGGACAGGGCACAGATACGCAGTATTTT. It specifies CSAKGQGTDTQYF.